This TCR beta chain was recovered during a study of cytotoxic CD8 clonotypes in ibrutinib-treated CLL. For the study at large: Patients gave response samples after a median about eleven months of treatment, range 6 to 36.

V was clipped by 2 bases and J by 4 bases, with 8 bases between them. This CDR3 is built from 13 residues. Per germline, CDR1 LNHDA and CDR2 SQIVND (reference sequence). Broader study findings: Age-matched healthy donor levels were exceeded by baseline clonality, which tracked circulating CD8+ T-cell counts.

About this clone: As yet, its antigen is unknown.

Target depth was 1 in 200,000 to 1 in 1 million T cells, about 10x per clonotype. The data were produced by immunoSEQ multiplex PCR, yet TCRdb's version contains in-frame clones alone and is incomplete. The repertoire holds around 97,000 clones, more than 75% seen once, with less than 35% in the top ten. This material consisted of PBMCs, taken after 12 months of ibrutinib treatment. The chain is built from TRBV19 and TRBJ1-2; D not certain. This clonotype originated in a human donor with chronic lymphocytic leukemia. The CDR3 region is CASSIIGSYGYTF. The CDR3 DNA follows: TGTGCCAGTAGTATAATTGGGTCCTATGGCTACACCTTC.